Only one count was recorded for the clone carrying this TCR beta chain. In the original processing: Estimation of nucleated cell counts was performed using reference gene primer amplification. TCRdb keeps only in-frame clones here, not all; method: immunoSEQ multiplex PCR. V and J calls plus clone size are reproduced from that table; the DNA served to infer D and trimming. Of more than 110,000 clones listed, around three quarters are singletons. From germline, CDR1 is SGHTA and CDR2 FQGNSA. The CDR3 consists of 15 residues. Trimming removed 5 bases from V and 0 bases from J, with 14 bases in between. The data derive from a study of blood T cell repertoires in COVID-19. Study at large: Sites in the United States, Italy and Spain provided acute and convalescent COVID-19 samples. Sample material is recorded as cDNA or gDNA derived from T cells, B-cell-depleted T cells, or PBMCs.

The rearrangement joins TRBV7-2 to TRBJ2-7, with D perhaps TRBD1 (5 bases). The receptor comes from a man older than 75 with acute or convalescent COVID-19. The source material was peripheral blood. The CDR3 DNA follows: TGTGCCAGCAGCCCGTGGACAACGAGCTCCTACGAGCAGTACTTC. Amino acids: CASSPWTTSSYEQYF. Looking up the rest from reference TRBV7-2 and TRBJ2-7 gives the full variable domain: GAGVSQSPSNKVTEKGKDVELRCDPISGHTALYWYRQSLGQGLEFLIYFQGNSAPDKSGLPSDRFSAERTGGSVSTLTIQRTQQEDSAVYLCASSPWTTSSYEQYFGPGTRLTVT.